This is a list of T cell receptor beta chains from one sample in a study of technical replicates of blood from a handful of donors. Produced via immunoSEQ multiplex PCR; TCRdb's table is partial and in-frame only. The profile shows about 94,000 clones, 95% of them singletons. Sequencing was carried out using T cells isolated from PBMCs. The source of these receptors is a human donor in good health. The CDR3 runs from the conserved cysteine through the conserved F or W. D genes are given only for firm matches.

V	D	CDR3
TRBV5-1	-	CASSDDSYEQYF
TRBV4-1	-	CASSQGGQNPSYEQYF
TRBV7-3	-	CASSPNRGTEAFF
TRBV6-1	-	CASSEAVLAFGSTDTQYF
TRBV21-1	-	CAPLEGQGTMNTEAFF
TRBV18	-	CASSPWASDYNEQFF
TRBV19	TRBD1	CASSIDRDRDYEQYF
TRBV6-6	-	CASSDPRENQPQHF
TRBV2	TRBD2	CASKAGRGTDTQYF
TRBV6-5	TRBD1	CASRTGQAVTQYF
TRBV7-9	TRBD1	CASSNFPGTDEKLFF
TRBV5-1	TRBD2	CASSPDPSGAGEQYF
TRBV7-6	-	CASSLEGAFGKLFF